This T cell receptor beta chain was identified during a study of blood T cell repertoires in COVID-19. Overall study: Donors in the United States, Italy and Spain gave samples during acute or convalescent COVID-19.

This table comes from immunoSEQ multiplex PCR, and its TCRdb copy is limited to in-frame clones, with some not included. The sample has under 200,000 clones; 80% to 95% are singletons. The CDR3 consists of 15 residues. Germline V gene data show CDR1 as MDHEN and CDR2 as SYDVKM. Trimming cost V 4 bases and J 6 bases, with 15 bases left between them. J is TRBJ1-4 and V is TRBV28, with a weak D call TRBD1 (5 bases). The sequence was collected from a man between 45 and 60 years old with acute or convalescent COVID-19. The specimen was peripheral blood. The CDR3 loop reads CASSSTAGVDEKLFF. CDR3 nucleotide sequence: TGTGCCAGCAGTTCCACAGCGGGGGTTGATGAAAAACTGTTTTTT. Full variable domain (outside the CDR3, taken from reference TRBV28 and TRBJ1-4): DVKVTQSSRYLVKRTGEKVFLECVQDMDHENMFWYRQDPGLGLRLIYFSYDVKMKEKGDIPEGYSVSREKKERFSLILESASTNQTSMYLCASSSTAGVDEKLFFGSGTQLSVL.